The 18 T cell receptor beta chains in this list originate from one sample, sequenced in a study of T cells in Graves' hyperthyroidism and ophthalmopathy. Amplification targeted TCR beta CDR3 regions from RNA transcripts. Carried out on the TCR CDR3, a first-round RT-PCR used the HTBI primer set. TCRdb called the multiplex PCR reads again in MiXCR, with one record for every CDR3 protein. Altogether approximately 700,000 distinct CDR3 sequences are present, about 45% being singletons, with the ten largest covering less than 9%. Sequencing used peripheral blood or thyroid tissue (not recorded which). The receptors come from an adult man with Graves' disease, either hyperthyroidism or ophthalmopathy (not recorded which).

A remark on this clonotype: Compared with germline, one end of the junction differs, possibly owing to a read error. The chain recombines TRBV5-1 with TRBJ2-7; 7 bases line up with TRBD1. In germline, CDR1 is SGHRS, CDR2 YFSETQ. CDR3 size: 16 residues. The chain's CDR3 is CASSYPGQRSSYEQYF. The DNA for the CDR3 is TGTGCCAGCAGCTACCCGGGACAGAGAAGCTCCTACGAGCAGTACTTC.

The gene calls are TRBV10-3 and TRBJ1-4; D call uncertain. CDR3 length equals 17 residues. The germline V gene has CDR1 ENHRY and CDR2 SYGVKD. Trimming stripped 0 bases from V and 0 bases from J, with 11 bases between. CDR3 DNA sequence: TGTGCCATCAGTGAGTCGAACCTCCTCGCAACTAATGAAAAACTGTTTTTT. Encoded protein: CAISESNLLATNEKLFF.

This clonotype was detected a few times. The chain is built from TRBV5-1 and TRBJ2-7; 7 bases are a match to TRBD1. The CDR3 has 13 residues. Per germline, CDR1 SGHRS and CDR2 YFSETQ. Trimming at V came to 4 bases and at J to 3 bases, leaving 4 bases not matched to a gene. CDR3 bases: TGCGCCAGCAGCATCGGGACAGACTACGAGCAGTACTTC. Protein sequence: CASSIGTDYEQYF.

The chain recombines TRBV19 with TRBJ1-5; D gene ambiguous. The CDR3 is made up of 17 amino acids. The germline gives CDR1 LNHDA, CDR2 SQIVND (reference sequence). The germline V and J ends were trimmed by 3 bases and 0 bases, with 15 bases remaining between them. The CDR3 is CASSMATPSGSNQPQHF. The CDR3, as DNA: TGTGCCAGTAGTATGGCTACTCCATCGGGTAGCAATCAGCCCCAGCATTTT.

The genes are TRBV12-3 or TRBV12-4 and TRBJ1-4; possibly TRBD1 for D (5 bases). Trimming took off 5 bases at V and 8 bases at J, with 15 bases between the two ends. The CDR3 totals 14 residues. The CDR3 sequence is CASSLNRGKEKLFF. The CDR3 DNA is TGTGCCAGCAGTCTAAACCGGGGGAAAGAAAAACTGTTTTTT.

This clonotype was found a few times. The CDR3 spells CASSLVAREIHGYTF. In DNA, the CDR3 is TGCGCCAGCAGCTTGGTGGCCAGGGAGATCCATGGCTACACCTTC. The J gene is TRBJ1-2, the V gene TRBV5-1; TRBD1 is a possible D gene (5 bases). This CDR3 spans 15 amino acids. The germline gives CDR1 SGHRS, CDR2 YFSETQ. Trimming took off 0 bases at V and 6 bases at J, with 15 bases between the two ends.

With respect to this clonotype: This may be a read error: a much more frequent sequence differs by one nucleotide. The chain carries TRBV2 and TRBJ1-1; D is possibly TRBD1 (6 bases). The germline V and J ends were trimmed by 10 bases and 9 bases, with 21 bases remaining between them. Germline-derived CDR1 and CDR2 are SNHLY and FYNNEI. This CDR3 is built from 13 residues. As DNA, the CDR3 is TGTGCCACCGCGGAAAACCTCCGGGACAAAGCTTTCTTT. Protein: CATAENLRDKAFF.

This clonotype occurred many times. This chain uses TRBV20-1 with TRBJ1-3; D ambiguous. The CDR3 consists of 12 residues. V was pared by 1 base and J by 9 bases, with 10 bases between. Germline-derived CDR1 and CDR2 are DFQATT and SNEGSKA (reference sequence). CDR3 in amino acids: CSARVNGPTIYF. DNA of the CDR3: TGCAGTGCTAGAGTGAACGGGCCCACCATATATTTT.

This clonotype appeared a few times. This chain joins TRBV5-1 and TRBJ1-4; weak D call: TRBD1 (6 bases). The V gene lost 3 bases and the J gene lost 6 bases, with 9 bases spanning the gap. The CDR3 extends over 13 amino acids. Germline assignment: CDR1 SGHRS and CDR2 YFSETQ. The CDR3 loop reads CASSSTGYEKLFF. CDR3 bases: TGCGCCAGCAGCTCGACAGGTTATGAAAAACTGTTTTTT.

This clonotype was found many times. This chain links TRBV2 with TRBJ1-6, with a tentative D call TRBD1 (5 bases). Germline values: CDR1 SNHLY, CDR2 FYNNEI. The CDR3 totals 14 residues. V was pared by 5 bases and J by 5 bases, with 10 bases between. The CDR3 DNA follows: TGTGCCAGCAGTCTTGGACAACATAATTCACCCCTCCACTTT. Translating gives CASSLGQHNSPLHF.

V and J are TRBV27 and TRBJ2-7; D is perhaps TRBD1 (6 bases). Germline CDR1 reads MNHEY; CDR2 reads SMNVEV (reference sequence). Between the trimmed V and J ends, which lost 6 bases and 5 bases, there was a span of 11 bases. CDR3 length: 12 amino acids. The CDR3 here is CASRAGDNEQYF. The DNA for the CDR3 is TGTGCCAGCAGGGCAGGGGATAACGAGCAGTACTTC.

The rearrangement joins TRBV29-1 to TRBJ1-2; D is uncertain. Germline V gene sequence: CDR1 SQVTM, CDR2 ANQGSEA. With 6 bases removed from V and 8 bases from J, the gap between germline ends came to 19 bases. CDR3 length equals 13 residues. In nucleotides, the CDR3 is TGCAGCGTGGCGAAGGGTTGGGGAGACGGCTACACCTTC. This gives the protein CSVAKGWGDGYTF.

The chain uses TRBV7-9 and TRBJ1-6; D unclear. Germline-derived CDR1 and CDR2 are SEHNR and FQNEAQ (reference sequence). This CDR3 region has 12 residues. The ends were cut back, 1 base at V and 13 bases at J, with 8 bases in the middle. The CDR3 coding sequence is TGTGCCAGCAGCTTAGATTCCATCCCCCTCCACTTT. It codes for CASSLDSIPLHF.

This clonotype was seen repeatedly, ten times or more. V gene TRBV19 combines with J gene TRBJ1-2, with TRBD1 as a possible D gene (6 bases). The V gene lost 3 bases and the J gene lost 2 bases, with 7 bases spanning the gap. The CDR3 runs to 13 residues. Per germline, CDR1 LNHDA and CDR2 SQIVND (reference sequence). The CDR3 DNA reads as TGTGCCAGTAGTATCACAGGGAACTATGGCTACACCTTC. Translation: CASSITGNYGYTF.

The genes are TRBV7-9 and TRBJ2-7, with 7 bases that match TRBD2. Unmatched junction bases numbered 12, after V lost 5 bases and J lost 2 bases. Germline V CDR1 and CDR2: SEHNR, FQNEAQ (reference sequence). The CDR3 contains 16 residues. The CDR3 is CASSQEISSGAYEQYF. The CDR3 DNA reads TGTGCCAGCAGCCAAGAAATATCTAGCGGCGCCTACGAGCAGTACTTC. Together with reference TRBV7-9 and TRBJ2-7, the CDR3 gives the full variable domain: DTGVSQNPRHKITKRGQNVTFRCDPISEHNRLYWYRQTLGQGPEFLTYFQNEAQLEKSRLLSDRFSAERPKGSFSTLEIQRTEQGDSAMYLCASSQEISSGAYEQYFGPGTRLTVT.

This clonotype was recorded at least ten times. V is TRBV10-3 and J is TRBJ1-6, with 7 bases fitting TRBD1. With V trimmed by 0 bases and J by 0 bases, 2 bases remained unmatched. The germline V gene has CDR1 ENHRY and CDR2 SYGVKD. The CDR3 has 17 residues. CDR3 sequence reads: CAISESGQSSYNSPLHF. In nucleotides, the CDR3 is TGTGCCATCAGTGAGTCGGGACAGAGCTCCTATAATTCACCCCTCCACTTT.

The CDR3 bases are TGTGCCAGCAGCCCACTAGCGGGGGGAAGGGGCCTGAAGACCCAGTACTTC. Its translation is CASSPLAGGRGLKTQYF. This chain connects TRBV7-6 to TRBJ2-5, with TRBD2 matching over 12 bases. The CDR3 is 17 amino acids. Germline CDR1 is SGHVS and CDR2 is FNYEAQ. The junction had 13 bases not matched to a gene; V was cut back by 5 bases and J by 6 bases.

In its sample, this clonotype was seen many times. J is TRBJ2-5 and V is TRBV29-1; the D is unclear. The CDR3 contains 12 residues. V shed 3 bases and J shed 2 bases, with 7 bases lying between them. The V gene's germline CDR1 is SQVTM and CDR2 ANQGSEA. The DNA of the CDR3 is TGCAGCGTTGAGGAACAACAAGAGACCCAGTACTTC. Encoded protein: CSVEEQQETQYF.